The 32 T cell receptor beta chains in this list originate from one sample, sequenced in a study of cytomegalovirus exposure and HLA in healthy donors. The PCR used 60 Vbeta and 13 Jbeta primers. TCRdb keeps only in-frame clones here, not all; method: immunoSEQ multiplex PCR. The sample records about 140,000 clones, roughly four fifths being singletons. Sequencing input: PBMCs. These receptors were obtained from a human donor in good health.

The rearrangement links TRBV14 to TRBJ2-2, with D tentatively TRBD1 (6 bases). CDR3 size: 17 residues. Germline loops: CDR1 SGHDN, CDR2 FVKESK. Deletions cut 2 bases from V and 5 bases from J, with 18 bases between. The CDR3 nucleotides read TGTGCCAGCAGCCAACATCAGGGGTTTTCTAGTACCGGGGAGCTGTTTTTT. This encodes CASSQHQGFSSTGELFF. The full variable domain, with the rest looked up from reference TRBV14 and TRBJ2-2, is EAGVTQFPSHSVIEKGQTVTLRCDPISGHDNLYWYRRVMGKEIKFLLHFVKESKQDESGMPNNRFLAERTGGTYSTLKVQPAELEDSGVYFCASSQHQGFSSTGELFFGEGSRLTVL.

This clone was seen a single time. V gene TRBV7-9 combines with J gene TRBJ1-2, with TRBD1 matching 8 bases. CDR3 length: 16 amino acids. Germline lookup yields CDR1 SEHNR and CDR2 FQNEAQ (reference sequence). J lost 1 base, V lost 4 bases, and 8 bases had no gene match. This chain's CDR3 is CASSSPATGDNYGYTF. CDR3 DNA: TGTGCCAGCAGCTCCCCTGCGACAGGGGATAACTATGGCTACACCTTC.

V usage is TRBV12-5 and J usage is TRBJ2-5, with 8 bases matching TRBD1. The germline gives CDR1 LGHNT, CDR2 FRNRAP. Trimming took 2 bases from V and 2 from J; bases not matched to a gene: 7. The CDR3 runs 16 residues. CDR3 coding DNA: TGTGCTAGTGGTTTGACCCAGACAGGGGATCAAGAGACCCAGTACTTC. This gives the protein CASGLTQTGDQETQYF.

This chain links TRBV29-1 with TRBJ2-3; TRBD1 matches 9 bases. This CDR3 is built from 19 residues. Per germline, CDR1 SQVTM and CDR2 ANQGSEA. V was clipped by 6 bases and J by 0 bases; unmatched bases: 19. Written as DNA, the CDR3 is TGCAGCGTCCCTCGGTTATCCCCGGACAGGGGCGAAAGCACAGATACGCAGTATTTT. Amino acids: CSVPRLSPDRGESTDTQYF.

This clone has only a few counts. This chain connects TRBV19 to TRBJ1-2; D uncertain. Germline loops: CDR1 LNHDA, CDR2 SQIVND (reference sequence). CDR3 length: 14 residues. V lost 2 bases and J lost 3, with 10 bases in between. The CDR3: CASSISGLDYGYTF. CDR3 DNA: TGTGCCAGTAGTATATCGGGGTTGGACTATGGCTACACCTTC.

The J gene is TRBJ2-2, the V gene TRBV6-4, with 9 bases aligning to TRBD2. CDR3 length: 15 amino acids. V was pared by 3 bases and J by 6 bases, with 5 bases of the junction left unmatched. Germline V gene sequence: CDR1 MRHNA, CDR2 SNTAGT. This chain's CDR3 is CASSEGSGGSGELFF. In DNA form, the CDR3 reads TGTGCCAGCAGTGAGGGTAGCGGGGGATCCGGGGAGCTGTTTTTT.

This clone was counted only a few times. The chain couples TRBV7-3 to TRBJ1-1; the D is unclear. Germline values: CDR1 SGHTA, CDR2 FQGTGA. The CDR3 loop spans 15 amino acids. V dropped 0 bases and J dropped 1 base, with 9 bases sitting between them. The DNA for the CDR3 is TGTGCCAGCAGCTTAACCGCAGCAGGGAACACTGAAGCTTTCTTT. It codes for CASSLTAAGNTEAFF.

A note on this clone: Other nucleotide sequences from this sample produce the same CDR3. V is TRBV28 and J is TRBJ1-4; D unclear. Germline CDR1 and CDR2: MDHEN and SYDVKM. This CDR3 is 14 amino acids long. V gave up 1 base and J gave up 1 base, with 4 bases separating them. CDR3 residues: CASSLSGTNEKLFF. The CDR3 bases are TGTGCCAGCAGTTTATCGGGAACTAATGAAAAACTGTTTTTT. Full variable domain (rest looked up from reference TRBV28 and TRBJ1-4): DVKVTQSSRYLVKRTGEKVFLECVQDMDHENMFWYRQDPGLGLRLIYFSYDVKMKEKGDIPEGYSVSREKKERFSLILESASTNQTSMYLCASSLSGTNEKLFFGSGTQLSVL.

This chain joins TRBV6-1 and TRBJ2-3, with 7 positions matching TRBD2. This CDR3 comprises 15 residues. Germline trimming cut 6 bases from V and 3 bases from J; bases unmatched to any gene: 9. Germline CDR1 reads MNHNS; CDR2 reads SASEGT. Written as DNA, the CDR3 is TGTGCCAGCAGCCTCGAAGCGGGGCCGACAGATACGCAGTATTTT. This sequence encodes CASSLEAGPTDTQYF.

V gene TRBV5-6 combines with J gene TRBJ1-1, with 7 bases aligning to TRBD1. The junction had 3 bases not matched to a gene; V was cut back by 2 bases and J by 8 bases. Germline loops: CDR1 SGHDT, CDR2 YYEEEE. CDR3 length equals 12 residues. CDR3: CASSFRDREAFF. The CDR3 region has the DNA TGTGCCAGCAGCTTCCGGGACAGAGAAGCTTTCTTT.

V gene TRBV28 combines with J gene TRBJ2-2; 7 positions agree with TRBD2. With 6 bases clipped from V and 8 bases from J, the junction kept 6 bases outside the gene matches. CDR3 size: 13 residues. Germline CDR1 and CDR2: MDHEN and SYDVKM. The CDR3 coding sequence is TGTGCCAGCAGGGGAGGGCTCGGGGGGGAGCTGTTTTTT. The encoded protein is CASRGGLGGELFF.

This chain uses TRBV4-2 with TRBJ2-7; D remains ambiguous. CDR1 is LGHNA, CDR2 YNFKEQ, per germline. The CDR3 runs 15 residues. V lost 0 bases and J lost 3, with 12 bases in between. The CDR3 reads CASSQDQHANYEQYF. The CDR3 DNA reads as TGTGCCAGCAGCCAAGATCAACACGCAAACTACGAGCAGTACTTC.

This clone was observed a few times. The rearrangement joins TRBV19 to TRBJ1-2; 8 bases are shared with TRBD1. CDR1 and CDR2 from the germline V gene are LNHDA and SQIVND (reference sequence). CDR3 length: 14 residues. V was clipped by 7 bases and J by 3 bases; unmatched bases: 7. CDR3 sequence (DNA): TGTGCCAGTAACAGACAGGGGTTTTACTATGGCTACACCTTC. This translates into CASNRQGFYYGYTF. Drawing the rest from reference TRBV19 and TRBJ1-2, the complete variable domain is DGGITQSPKYLFRKEGQNVTLSCEQNLNHDAMYWYRQDPGQGLRLIYYSQIVNDFQKGDIAEGYSVSREKKESFPLTVTSAQKNPTAFYLCASNRQGFYYGYTFGSGTRLTVV.

V gene TRBV6-1 combines with J gene TRBJ2-3; 8 bases are a match to TRBD1. The CDR3 covers 13 residues. Per germline, CDR1 MNHNS and CDR2 SASEGT. After removal of 10 bases from V and 5 bases from J, the junction contained 8 bases not matched to a gene. CDR3: CAIRTGRVDTQYF. The DNA of the CDR3 is TGTGCCATAAGGACAGGGAGAGTAGATACGCAGTATTTT.

This clone was observed a few times. J is TRBJ2-3 and V is TRBV5-1; TRBD2 agrees at 8 bases. Trimming removed 3 bases from V and 1 base from J; junction bases left unmatched: 19. Germline V gene sequence: CDR1 SGHRS, CDR2 YFSETQ. The CDR3 length is 20 residues. The CDR3 DNA reads as TGCGCCAGCAGCTCTATGGGTCCAGCGGGAGTGGGGGTTGGCACAGATACGCAGTATTTT. As protein: CASSSMGPAGVGVGTDTQYF.

The CDR3 is CASSQSMGAGSYEQYF. Written as DNA, the CDR3 is TGCGCCAGCAGTCAATCTATGGGGGCGGGCTCCTACGAGCAGTACTTC. The chain recombines TRBV23-1 with TRBJ2-7; D may be TRBD1 (6 bases). TRBV23-1 is classed as an ORF, of uncertain function. CDR3 length: 16 amino acids. Between the trimmed V and J ends, which lost 0 bases and 0 bases, there was a span of 12 bases.

This clone occurred a few times. The chain employs TRBV7-9 and TRBJ1-4, with D perhaps TRBD1 (6 bases). The CDR3 covers 13 residues. Trimming took 8 bases from V and 5 from J, leaving 12 bases between them. The V gene's germline CDR1 is SEHNR and CDR2 FQNEAQ (reference sequence). The CDR3 DNA reads as TGTGCCAGCGCCAGGGGAGAGAATGAAAAACTGTTTTTT. Its translation is CASARGENEKLFF.

The chain links TRBV7-8 to TRBJ2-3; 7 bases agree with TRBD2. CDR1 is SGHVS, CDR2 FQNEAQ, per germline. J gave up 0 bases and V 8 bases, and 8 bases lay outside the gene matches. The CDR3 extends over 15 amino acids. The CDR3 nucleotides read TGTGCCAGCGACCTCGGGGGGATGAGCACAGATACGCAGTATTTT. This codes for CASDLGGMSTDTQYF. Filled out from reference TRBV7-8 and TRBJ2-3, the complete variable domain reads GAGVSQSPRYKVAKRGQDVALRCDPISGHVSLFWYQQALGQGPEFLTYFQNEAQLDKSGLPSDRFFAERPEGSVSTLKIQRTQQEDSAVYLCASDLGGMSTDTQYFGPGTRLTVL.

V gene TRBV10-3 combines with J gene TRBJ1-5; TRBD1 is a possible D gene (6 bases). V gave up 10 bases and J gave up 0 bases, with 10 bases separating them. The germline gives CDR1 ENHRY, CDR2 SYGVKD. The CDR3 has 13 amino acids. The CDR3 region is CATQGYSNQPQHF. The CDR3 region has the DNA TGTGCCACACAGGGATATAGCAATCAGCCCCAGCATTTT.

The rearrangement links TRBV4-2 to TRBJ2-7, with 8 bases lining up with TRBD1. The germline V gene encodes CDR1 LGHNA and CDR2 YNFKEQ. V was clipped by 4 bases and J by 2 bases; unmatched bases: 7. The CDR3 runs 15 residues. Here the CDR3 reads CASSPAGTGPYEQYF. The CDR3, as DNA: TGTGCCAGCAGCCCAGCCGGGACAGGACCCTACGAGCAGTACTTC.

In DNA form, the CDR3 reads TGCGCCAGCAGCCAGGAACAGGGGTGGGATCAGCCCCAGCATTTT. As protein: CASSQEQGWDQPQHF. The rearrangement uses TRBV4-1 and TRBJ1-5; 7 bases are a match to TRBD1. V lost 3 bases to trimming and J lost 5 bases; unmatched junction nucleotides: 7. The CDR3 loop spans 15 amino acids. Germline CDR1 MGHRA, CDR2 YSYEKL.

The chain carries TRBV7-9 and TRBJ1-2; TRBD1 agrees at 7 bases. The V segment lost 0 bases and the J segment 2 bases; nucleotides outside the gene matches: 3. Germline V CDR1 and CDR2: SEHNR, FQNEAQ (reference sequence). The CDR3 is made up of 15 amino acids. The CDR3: CASSLALGGNYGYTF. CDR3 DNA: TGTGCCAGCAGCTTAGCGTTAGGGGGCAACTATGGCTACACCTTC.

This clone has only a few counts. V is TRBV7-9 and J is TRBJ2-7; possible D gene TRBD1, 5 bases. The CDR3 length is 15 residues. Trimming removed 4 bases from V and 0 bases from J, with 13 bases in between. CDR1 SEHNR and CDR2 FQNEAQ come from the germline V gene (reference sequence). The CDR3, as DNA: TGTGCCAGCAGCTCCCCGGCCGACAGCTCCTACGAGCAGTACTTC. Encoded protein: CASSSPADSSYEQYF.

The rearrangement links TRBV9 to TRBJ1-2, with 9 bases fitting TRBD1. The CDR3 loop spans 15 amino acids. The ends lost 0 bases at V and 3 bases at J; junction bases unmatched: 3. Germline-derived CDR1 and CDR2 are SGDLS and YYNGEE. The CDR3 loop is CASSVGDRVDYGYTF. Written as DNA, the CDR3 is TGTGCCAGCAGCGTAGGGGACAGGGTGGACTATGGCTACACCTTC.

The chain is built from TRBV2 and TRBJ2-7; a possible D gene is TRBD2 (6 bases). This CDR3 comprises 14 residues. Germline values: CDR1 SNHLY, CDR2 FYNNEI. Trimming took off 6 bases at V and 3 bases at J, with 15 bases between the two ends. The CDR3, as DNA: TGTGCCAGCAGGAGGGAGCAGACTAGCTACGAGCAGTACTTC. Translating it yields CASRREQTSYEQYF.

This clone was observed a few times. CDR3 loop: CASSLRDRGTYEQYF. CDR3 bases: TGTGCCAGCAGCTTGAGGGACAGGGGCACCTACGAGCAGTACTTC. This chain joins TRBV5-4 and TRBJ2-5; 10 bases line up with TRBD1. The assigned J gene may be wrong: the sequence end matches TRBJ2-7 better. The CDR3 length is 15 residues. Germline V CDR1 and CDR2: SGHNT, YYREEE (reference sequence).

V usage is TRBV5-1 and J usage is TRBJ2-2, with 8 nucleotides matching TRBD1. The V gene's germline CDR1 is SGHRS and CDR2 YFSETQ. The CDR3 consists of 15 residues. V lost 4 bases, J lost 4 bases, and 6 bases stayed unmatched. CDR3 in amino acids: CASSPRDRSTGELFF. The DNA for the CDR3 is TGCGCCAGCAGCCCCCGGGACAGGAGCACCGGGGAGCTGTTTTTT.

V is TRBV11-2 and J is TRBJ2-7, with D perhaps matching TRBD2 (6 bases). CDR3 length: 14 amino acids. Trimming left V 3 bases short and J 8 bases short, with 17 bases between. CDR1 and CDR2 (germline): SGHAT, FQNNGV. DNA of the CDR3: TGTGCCAGCAGCTTGGGGGGAACAATAGGGCAGCAGTACTTC. Translating it yields CASSLGGTIGQQYF.

The chain couples TRBV2 to TRBJ2-7; 9 bases map to TRBD2. From germline, CDR1 is SNHLY and CDR2 FYNNEI. The J segment lost 3 bases and the V segment lost 6 bases, leaving 12 bases of the junction unmatched. The CDR3 sequence is 16 residues long. Here the CDR3 reads CASSAPLAGTHYEQYF. In nucleotides, the CDR3 is TGTGCCAGCAGCGCACCTCTAGCGGGGACCCACTACGAGCAGTACTTC.

The J gene is TRBJ2-5, the V gene TRBV10-2; 9 bases map to TRBD2. The J segment lost 2 bases and the V segment lost 4 bases, leaving 2 bases of the junction unmatched. This CDR3 has 14 amino acids. CDR1 is WSHSY and CDR2 is SAAADI in the germline V gene. The CDR3 region has the DNA TGCGCCAGCAGTGGCGGGGGGGCACAAGAGACCCAGTACTTC. It yields the protein CASSGGGAQETQYF.

This clone has just a few counts. The chain has TRBV7-3 and TRBJ2-7, with 11 bases fitting TRBD1. Germline V gene data show CDR1 as SGHTA and CDR2 as FQGTGA. The CDR3 sequence is 14 residues long. V gave up 3 bases and J gave up 4 bases; unmatched junction bases: 2. The CDR3 DNA sequence: TGTGCCAGCAGCTTGGGACAGGGGGTTTACGAGCAGTACTTC. It specifies CASSLGQGVYEQYF.

On this clone itself: At one end the junction does not follow the germline gene, possibly because of a read error. The CDR3 DNA follows: TGCAGCGTTGTCCAGAACGCTGAAGCTTTCTTT. Translating it yields CSVVQNAEAFF. This chain connects TRBV29-1 to TRBJ1-1, with D unresolved. CDR1 SQVTM and CDR2 ANQGSEA come from the germline V gene. The CDR3 covers 11 residues.